This T cell receptor beta chain was retrieved from a study of blood T cell repertoires in COVID-19. Across the whole study: COVID-19 samples collected from the United States, Italy and Spain covered acute and convalescent phases.

J gave up 8 bases and V 3 bases, and 6 bases lay outside the gene matches. This CDR3 is 13 amino acids long. Germline V lookup: CDR1 SGDLS, CDR2 YYNGEE. Here immunoSEQ multiplex PCR was the method, and the copy in TCRdb shows in-frame clones only, minus some. The sample holds 55,000 to 75,000 clones, about 86% seen once. The source material was peripheral blood. This clonotype was obtained from a man in his fifties with acute or convalescent COVID-19. The V gene is TRBV9, the J gene TRBJ1-2; the match to TRBD1 covers 8 bases. In nucleotides, the CDR3 is TGTGCCAGCAGCGCCCTACCAGGGGGCGGCTACACCTTC. Amino acid sequence: CASSALPGGGYTF.